This T cell receptor (beta chain) is drawn from a study of blood T cell repertoires in COVID-19. About the research overall: Acute and convalescent COVID-19 specimens originated in the United States, Italy and Spain. The analysed material was cDNA or gDNA that came from T cells, B-cell-depleted T cells, or PBMCs.

Study processing details: Amplification from reference gene primers served as the basis for estimated nucleated cell counts. Sequencing used immunoSEQ multiplex PCR; TCRdb keeps in-frame clones, though not all of them. V, J and clone size derive from that table, while D and trimming were established from the DNA sequence. The sample lists over 400,000 clones, roughly 90% occurring once. Sequenced material: peripheral blood. This sequence originates from a woman in her 30s with active or convalescent COVID-19.

The CDR3 sequence is CASRDSGLYSNQPQHF. Written as DNA, the CDR3 is TGTGCCAGTAGGGACTCAGGACTGTATAGCAATCAGCCCCAGCATTTT. V is TRBV19 and J is TRBJ1-5; D gene ambiguous. Germline V gene sequence: CDR1 LNHDA, CDR2 SQIVND (reference sequence). The CDR3 extends over 16 amino acids. The V end was cut by 6 bases, the J end by 0 bases, with 15 bases between.